This T cell receptor beta chain was retrieved from a study of pediatric ulcerative colitis. This clone ranks as medium-sized. Sequencing used immunoSEQ multiplex PCR; TCRdb keeps in-frame clones, though not all of them. The sample records tens of thousands of clones, around 87% being singletons. The CDR3 totals 15 residues. The chain couples TRBV21-1 to TRBJ1-5. TRBV21-1 constitutes a pseudogene. This TCR was recovered from a boy aged 5-17 years who was a control in a study of pediatric ulcerative colitis. Sequencing was done on a sample of blood. The CDR3 bases are TGTGCCAGCAGCGATGACCTATTCGGCGATCAGCCCCAGCATTTT. This codes for CASSDDLFGDQPQHF.